A selection of T cell receptor beta chains follows, all from one sample in a study of T cell changes during pregnancy in multiple sclerosis. Data came from immunoSEQ multiplex PCR; TCRdb stores just in-frame clones and leaves some out. Here the sample spans about 62,000 clones, 92% being singletons. The material was peripheral blood, obtained in the second trimester of pregnancy. These receptors were taken from a female donor in good health, enrolled as a control in a pregnancy study. Both conserved end residues are part of each CDR3. Fields, in order: clone size, J gene, V gene, D gene, CDR3 DNA, CDR3 protein. The D gene is left open where the match is weak. The size entry is marked missing in some rows and otherwise reads once, few, many or a size class.

clone size: -
J gene: TRBJ2-2
V gene: TRBV6-6
D gene: -
CDR3 DNA: TGTGCCAGCACTCTCACGGGCACCGGGGAGCTGTTTTTT
CDR3 protein: CASTLTGTGELFF

clone size: -
J gene: TRBJ1-5
V gene: TRBV18
D gene: TRBD1
CDR3 DNA: TGTGCCAGCTCACTGGACAAGGGGGCTTTGGGCAATCAGCCCCAGCATTTT
CDR3 protein: CASSLDKGALGNQPQHF

clone size: -
J gene: TRBJ1-1
V gene: TRBV19
D gene: -
CDR3 DNA: TGTGCCAGTAGTATATCAGAGAACACTGAAGCTTTCTTT
CDR3 protein: CASSISENTEAFF

clone size: -
J gene: TRBJ2-7
V gene: TRBV28
D gene: -
CDR3 DNA: TGTGCCAGCAGTTTGAGGAGATACGAGCAGTACTTC
CDR3 protein: CASSLRRYEQYF

clone size: -
J gene: TRBJ2-6
V gene: TRBV27
D gene: -
CDR3 DNA: TGTGCCAGCAGAGTTTCCGGACAGCAAGGTCCCTCCTCTGGGGCCAACGTCCTGACTTTC
CDR3 protein: CASRVSGQQGPSSGANVLTF

clone size: -
J gene: TRBJ2-7
V gene: TRBV10-3
D gene: TRBD2
CDR3 DNA: TGTGCCATCAGACCTCTTAGCGGGAGGGTGGACGAGCAGTACTTC
CDR3 protein: CAIRPLSGRVDEQYF

clone size: -
J gene: TRBJ1-6
V gene: TRBV6-1
D gene: -
CDR3 DNA: TGTGCCAGCAGCTTCGTCCAGGGTGGTGATTCACCCCTCCACTTT
CDR3 protein: CASSFVQGGDSPLHF

clone size: -
J gene: TRBJ2-3
V gene: TRBV27
D gene: -
CDR3 DNA: TGTGCCAGCAGTTTACTAGCACCTACTCGCACAGATACGCAGTATTTT
CDR3 protein: CASSLLAPTRTDTQYF

clone size: -
J gene: TRBJ2-3
V gene: TRBV5-1
D gene: -
CDR3 DNA: TGCGCCAGCAGCTTGGACAGATCCGCTAGCACAGATACGCAGTATTTT
CDR3 protein: CASSLDRSASTDTQYF

clone size: -
J gene: TRBJ2-3
V gene: TRBV4-2
D gene: TRBD2
CDR3 DNA: TGTGCCAGCAGCCACATAAGCGGGAGAGTTACAGATACGCAGTATTTT
CDR3 protein: CASSHISGRVTDTQYF

clone size: once
J gene: TRBJ2-2
V gene: TRBV30
D gene: TRBD1
CDR3 DNA: TGTGCCTGGACTCGCCCCGGGACAGGGTACCATCCGCTCACCGGGGAGCTGTTTTTT
CDR3 protein: CAWTRPGTGYHPLTGELFF

clone size: -
J gene: TRBJ1-2
V gene: TRBV15
D gene: -
CDR3 DNA: TGTGCCACCAGCAGAGATCAGGGCGTCAGACAGAACTATGGCTACACCTTC
CDR3 protein: CATSRDQGVRQNYGYTF

clone size: -
J gene: TRBJ1-1
V gene: TRBV7-9
D gene: -
CDR3 DNA: TGTGCCAGCAGCTTAACTTCAGGGGCGAACACTGAAGCTTTCTTT
CDR3 protein: CASSLTSGANTEAFF

clone size: -
J gene: TRBJ2-1
V gene: TRBV18
D gene: -
CDR3 DNA: TGTGCCAGCTCACCGCCCACTGGTTTCAATGAGCAGTTCTTC
CDR3 protein: CASSPPTGFNEQFF

clone size: -
J gene: TRBJ1-1
V gene: TRBV20-1
D gene: -
CDR3 DNA: TGCAGTGCTAGACTCGACAGGGAAGCTTTCTTT
CDR3 protein: CSARLDREAFF

clone size: -
J gene: TRBJ1-3
V gene: TRBV30
D gene: TRBD1
CDR3 DNA: TGTGCCTGGAGCCAAGCAGGGGGCTCTGGAAACACCATATATTTT
CDR3 protein: CAWSQAGGSGNTIYF

clone size: -
J gene: TRBJ2-1
V gene: TRBV7-8
D gene: TRBD2
CDR3 DNA: TGTGCCAGCAGCTTAGCCGCCAGACTAGCGGGGGGCTCCTACAATGAGCAGTTCTTC
CDR3 protein: CASSLAARLAGGSYNEQFF

clone size: -
J gene: TRBJ2-7
V gene: TRBV7-9
D gene: -
CDR3 DNA: TGTGCCAGCAGCCTACCCGCCTCCTACGAGCAGTACTTC
CDR3 protein: CASSLPASYEQYF

clone size: -
J gene: TRBJ1-2
V gene: TRBV28
D gene: -
CDR3 DNA: TGTGCCAGCAGTTTAAGTACTATCTATGGCTACACCTTC
CDR3 protein: CASSLSTIYGYTF

clone size: few
J gene: TRBJ1-1
V gene: TRBV30
D gene: -
CDR3 DNA: TGTGCCTGGAGAGCAGGGGCCCCGAACACTGAAGCTTTCTTT
CDR3 protein: CAWRAGAPNTEAFF

clone size: -
J gene: TRBJ1-5
V gene: TRBV4-3
D gene: -
CDR3 DNA: TGCGCCAGCAGCCAAGATTTGGGGTCGGGAGGTAATCAGCCCCAGCATTTT
CDR3 protein: CASSQDLGSGGNQPQHF

clone size: -
J gene: TRBJ1-3
V gene: TRBV6-1
D gene: -
CDR3 DNA: TGTGCCAGCAGTGAAGTGGGCAGTCCCTCTGGAAACACCATATATTTT
CDR3 protein: CASSEVGSPSGNTIYF

clone size: -
J gene: TRBJ2-3
V gene: TRBV4-1
D gene: -
CDR3 DNA: TGCGCCAGCAGCCAGGAGGACAGACTTCATACGCAGTATTTT
CDR3 protein: CASSQEDRLHTQYF

clone size: -
J gene: TRBJ2-2
V gene: TRBV29-1
D gene: -
CDR3 DNA: TGCAGCGTTGATCGGGGGGCCGGGGACACCGGGGAGCTGTTTTTT
CDR3 protein: CSVDRGAGDTGELFF

clone size: -
J gene: TRBJ2-3
V gene: TRBV19
D gene: TRBD2
CDR3 DNA: TGTGCCAGTAGTAGGACTAGCGGGAGCTTGGATACGCAGTATTTT
CDR3 protein: CASSRTSGSLDTQYF

clone size: -
J gene: TRBJ2-7
V gene: TRBV28
D gene: TRBD2
CDR3 DNA: TGTGCCAGCAGTCCTGGCGATAGCGGGAAGTCCTACGAGCAGTACTTC
CDR3 protein: CASSPGDSGKSYEQYF

clone size: -
J gene: TRBJ2-5
V gene: TRBV30
D gene: TRBD1
CDR3 DNA: TGTGCCTGGAGTGTAAAGTTGGGACAGGGTGGTGTAGAGACCCAGTACTTC
CDR3 protein: CAWSVKLGQGGVETQYF

clone size: -
J gene: TRBJ1-2
V gene: TRBV6-5
D gene: -
CDR3 DNA: TGTGCCAGCAGTCGTACGGTAGCGCTCGGCTATGGCTACACCTTC
CDR3 protein: CASSRTVALGYGYTF